Given below is one T cell receptor beta chain in context. V was pared by 4 bases and J by 5 bases, with 15 bases between. This CDR3 is 15 amino acids long. CDR1 is LGHDT, CDR2 YNNKEL, per germline (reference sequence). Study processing details: Amplification of reference gene primers was used by the study to estimate nucleated cell counts. The table came from immunoSEQ multiplex PCR; TCRdb's copy has only in-frame clones and leaves some out. V, J and clone size are those of that table, while D and trimming were read from the DNA. The data contain fewer than 250,000 clones, 84% of them seen just once; the ten biggest clones take up roughly 6.2%. These data are taken from a study of blood T cell repertoires in COVID-19. Study context: The origin of the acute and convalescent COVID-19 samples was the United States, Italy and Spain. From T cells, B-cell-depleted T cells, or PBMCs came the material, which was cDNA or gDNA.

In terms of age and location, participants ranged from about 18 to 90 years and lived in about two dozen US areas. The V call is TRBV3-1 (or the pseudogene TRBV3-2), the J call TRBJ2-1, with D possibly matching TRBD2 (5 bases). The sequencing input was PBMCs or T cells enriched from blood (not recorded which). The receptor was derived from a woman aged 40 to 49 who had recovered from COVID-19. The CDR3 protein is CASSLPDSNNNEQFF. The CDR3 bases are TGTGCCAGCAGCCTGCCGGACTCTAACAACAATGAGCAGTTCTTC.